The next 4 T cell receptor beta chains were all read from a single sample in a study of beta chain features in type 1 diabetes. Study-wide results and limits: Across all four CD4+ subsets, people with type 1 diabetes showed modestly shorter TCRB CDR3s.

cDNA synthesis used the whole RNA isolate, giving expressed TCRB sequences. Assay: immunoSEQ multiplex PCR; the TCRdb copy retains only in-frame clones and omits some. The table shows 500,000 to 650,000 clones, with around 11% occurring only once. Antigens for these TCRs are unknown. Input material: naive CD4+ T cells from blood. These receptors originate from a young man with type 1 diabetes.

This clone was found a few times. This CDR3 is CASSPAGTNTEAFF. The CDR3 DNA reads TGTGCCAGTAGTCCAGCAGGGACGAACACTGAAGCTTTCTTT. The V gene is TRBV19, the J gene TRBJ1-1, with D perhaps matching TRBD1 (5 bases). This CDR3 is built from 14 residues. The V gene's germline CDR1 is LNHDA and CDR2 SQIVND (reference sequence). With 5 bases removed from V and 1 base from J, the gap between germline ends came to 11 bases.

The sample holds a few counts of this clone. The V and J genes are TRBV6-6 and TRBJ2-2, with D perhaps matching TRBD1 or TRBD2 (5 bases each). V was cut by 6 bases and J by 2 bases, with 13 bases left in between. The CDR3 has 15 amino acids. Germline CDR1 and CDR2: MNHNY and SVGAGI (reference sequence). The CDR3 is CASRGPNLNTGELFF. The DNA for the CDR3 is TGTGCCAGCAGGGGACCAAATCTTAACACCGGGGAGCTGTTTTTT.

This clone came up a few times. The DNA of the CDR3 is TGCGCCAGCAGCTTGGCCTTGGGACAGGGGTACAATGAGCAGTTCTTC. It translates to CASSLALGQGYNEQFF. The J gene is TRBJ2-1, the V gene TRBV5-1; 10 bases match TRBD1. Germline assignment: CDR1 SGHRS and CDR2 YFSETQ. Unmatched junction bases numbered 4, after V lost 0 bases and J lost 4 bases. The CDR3 covers 16 residues.

The chain links TRBV6-5 to TRBJ1-1, with D hard to call. V was trimmed by 4 bases and J by 5 bases, leaving 14 bases between them. The CDR3 runs to 14 residues. The germline gives CDR1 MNHEY, CDR2 SVGAGI. As DNA, the CDR3 is TGTGCCAGCAGTTTGACGGGGTTGAGGACTGAAGCTTTCTTT. Translation gives CASSLTGLRTEAFF.